This T cell receptor (beta chain) was identified in a study of CD8 T cells in ankylosing spondylitis. Study outcomes and limitations: Some of these motif variants have turned up before, in reports on reactive arthritis synovial fluid and blood. There was a TCR beta motif, made of 7 to 9 highly homologous variants, that appeared characteristic of ankylosing spondylitis blood.

Notes on this clonotype: Its antigen is as yet unknown.

Each TCR beta library was made by quantitative 5'-RACE that incorporated molecular barcodes. Each CDR3 protein is one row after TCRdb ran MiXCR on the 5' RACE reads. Among roughly 240,000 distinct CDR3 sequences listed, around 32% were seen once. Germline CDR1 reads SGHNT; CDR2 reads YYREEE (reference sequence). Trimming removed 4 bases from V and 3 bases from J; junction bases left unmatched: 5. This CDR3 spans 14 amino acids. The V gene is TRBV5-4, the J gene TRBJ1-1, with TRBD1 matching over 8 bases. Sequencing used blood, either unsorted or a sorted T cell fraction (not recorded which). This TCR derives from a male donor with ankylosing spondylitis or in good health (not recorded which). CDR3 coding DNA: TGTGCCAGCAGCCGACAGGGGACGGACACTGAAGCTTTCTTT. It specifies CASSRQGTDTEAFF.